The text below deals with one T cell receptor (beta chain). Between the trimmed V and J ends, which lost 4 bases and 1 base, there was a span of 18 bases. CDR1 is LNHDA, CDR2 SQIVND, per germline (reference sequence). The CDR3 is 17 amino acids. These data belong to a study of control samples from healthy donors and cancer patients. Sequencing was performed with immunoSEQ multiplex PCR; in TCRdb, only in-frame clones are kept and a portion is missing. The table has some 130,000 clones, about nine tenths seen once. J is TRBJ2-3 and V is TRBV19; D is uncertain. The source is a man aged 18 to 30 in good health. Specimen: blood. The CDR3 nucleotides are TGTGCCAGTAGTACCCTATTAAGAGGTAGGGGCACAGATACGCAGTATTTT. The encoded protein is CASSTLLRGRGTDTQYF. The whole variable domain, remainder taken from reference TRBV19 and TRBJ2-3, is DGGITQSPKYLFRKEGQNVTLSCEQNLNHDAMYWYRQDPGQGLRLIYYSQIVNDFQKGDIAEGYSVSREKKESFPLTVTSAQKNPTAFYLCASSTLLRGRGTDTQYFGPGTRLTVL.